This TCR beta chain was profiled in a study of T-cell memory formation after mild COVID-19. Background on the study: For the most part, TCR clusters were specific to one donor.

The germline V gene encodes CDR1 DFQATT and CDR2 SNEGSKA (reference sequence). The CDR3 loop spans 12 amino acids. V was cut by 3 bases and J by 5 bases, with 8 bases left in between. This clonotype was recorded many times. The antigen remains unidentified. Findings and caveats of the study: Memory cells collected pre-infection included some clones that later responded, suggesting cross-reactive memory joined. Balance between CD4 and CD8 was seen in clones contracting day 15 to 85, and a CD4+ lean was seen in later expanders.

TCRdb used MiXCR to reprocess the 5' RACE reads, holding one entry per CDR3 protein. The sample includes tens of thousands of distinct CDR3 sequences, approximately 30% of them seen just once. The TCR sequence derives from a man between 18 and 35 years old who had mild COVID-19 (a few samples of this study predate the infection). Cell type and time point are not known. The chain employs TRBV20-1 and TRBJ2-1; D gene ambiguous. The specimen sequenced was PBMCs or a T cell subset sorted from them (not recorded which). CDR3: CSASSRDNEQFF. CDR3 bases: TGCAGTGCTAGTAGTCGGGACAATGAGCAGTTCTTC.